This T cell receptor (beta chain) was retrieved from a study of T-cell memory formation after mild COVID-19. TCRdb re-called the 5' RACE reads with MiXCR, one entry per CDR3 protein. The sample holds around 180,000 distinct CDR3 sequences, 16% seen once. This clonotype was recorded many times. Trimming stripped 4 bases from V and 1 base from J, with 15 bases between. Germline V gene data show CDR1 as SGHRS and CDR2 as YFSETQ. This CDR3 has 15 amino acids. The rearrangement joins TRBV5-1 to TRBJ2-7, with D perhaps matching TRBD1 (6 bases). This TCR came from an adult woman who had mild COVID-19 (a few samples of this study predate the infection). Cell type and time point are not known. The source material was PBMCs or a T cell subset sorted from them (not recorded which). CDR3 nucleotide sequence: TGCGCCAGCAGCCTAGGACAGAGACTTTCCTACGAGCAGTACTTC. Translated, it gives CASSLGQRLSYEQYF.